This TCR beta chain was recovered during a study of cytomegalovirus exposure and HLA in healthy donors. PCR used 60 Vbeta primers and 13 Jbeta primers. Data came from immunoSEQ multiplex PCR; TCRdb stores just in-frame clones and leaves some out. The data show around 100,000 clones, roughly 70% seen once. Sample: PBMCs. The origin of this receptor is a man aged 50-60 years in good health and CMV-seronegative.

In DNA form, the CDR3 reads TGTGCCAGCAGCTTAGCAGCGGCCTACGAGCAGTACTTC. Translation gives CASSLAAAYEQYF. The chain carries TRBV7-2 and TRBJ2-5; a possible D gene is TRBD2 (5 bases). The J call may be faulty, since TRBJ2-7 better matches the DNA end. Germline V CDR1 and CDR2: SGHTA, FQGNSA. This CDR3 region has 13 residues.